The sequence of this T cell receptor (beta chain) was determined in a study of Graves' ophthalmopathy and Graves' hyperthyroidism. With 6 bases removed from V and 0 bases from J, the gap between germline ends came to 12 bases. The CDR3 spans 14 residues. Looked up from germline, CDR1 is MNHEY and CDR2 is SVGEGT. This clonotype showed up many times. Investigators amplified TCR beta CDR3 regions from RNA transcripts. The first round was an RT-PCR with HTBI primers, and the second round was a multiplex PCR. TCRdb used MiXCR to reprocess the multiplex PCR reads, holding one entry per CDR3 protein. The sample has some 360,000 distinct CDR3 sequences; about 15% are singletons.

Material: peripheral blood. This sequence was found in an adult woman with stable Graves' hyperthyroidism. V is TRBV6-2 or TRBV6-3 and J is TRBJ2-7; TRBD1 might be the D (6 bases). The CDR3 sequence is CASSRQEFSYEQYF. CDR3 DNA: TGTGCCAGCAGCAGACAGGAGTTCTCCTACGAGCAGTACTTC.